The rows below give T cell receptor beta chains drawn from one sample of a study of blood T cell repertoires in COVID-19. Some clones are missing from TCRdb's copy, which holds only in-frame ones; the method was immunoSEQ multiplex PCR. The repertoire consists of fewer than 350,000 clones, with about 90% occurring once and the leading ten covering about 1.8%. Sequenced material: PBMCs or T cells enriched from blood (not recorded which). Source of these receptors: a woman aged 18 to 35 with acute COVID-19. Both conserved end residues are part of each CDR3. Expanded clones get a size class; other rows say once, few or many, or leave the size out.

>-|TRBJ2-3|TRBV10-3
CAISEFTGGGSDTQYF
>-|TRBJ2-7|TRBV25-1
CASSATSEQYF
>-|TRBJ1-6|TRBV9
CASSVTDRGDSPLHF
>-|TRBJ2-3|TRBV5-4
CASSLRTSGNTDTQYF
>-|TRBJ2-1|TRBV27
CASSSGYSSYNEQFF
>-|TRBJ1-4|TRBV7-9
CASSTSSPDRRYEKLFF
>-|TRBJ2-7|TRBV7-2
CASSYGLAGAEQYF
>-|TRBJ2-2|TRBV29-1
CSSRTGTNTGELFF
>-|TRBJ2-1|TRBV20-1
CSVTELDEQFF
>once|TRBJ1-3|TRBV7-2
CASSLEGGTVSFGNTIYF